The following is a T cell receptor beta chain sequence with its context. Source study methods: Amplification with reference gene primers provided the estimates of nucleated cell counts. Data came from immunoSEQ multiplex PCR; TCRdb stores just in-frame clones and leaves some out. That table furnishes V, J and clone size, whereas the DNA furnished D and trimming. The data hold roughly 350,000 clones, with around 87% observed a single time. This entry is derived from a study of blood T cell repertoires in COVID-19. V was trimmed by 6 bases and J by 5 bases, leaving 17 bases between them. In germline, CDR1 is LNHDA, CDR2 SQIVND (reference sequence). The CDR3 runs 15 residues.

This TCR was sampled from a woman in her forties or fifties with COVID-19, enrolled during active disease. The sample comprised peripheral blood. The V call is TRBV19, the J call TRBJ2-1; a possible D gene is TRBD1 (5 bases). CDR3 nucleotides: TGTGCCAGTAGCACGTACTCGCGACAGAACAATGAGCAGTTCTTC. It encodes CASSTYSRQNNEQFF.